Shown below are 6 T cell receptor beta chains from a single sample sequenced in a study of spatial heterogeneity in lung cancer. The study, taken as a whole, reports: Counts that tracked tumor mutation counts were those of expanded intratumoral alpha and beta TCRs.

TCRdb processed the 5' RACE reads anew with MiXCR; each CDR3 protein has one entry. Here the sample spans over 10,000 distinct CDR3 sequences, roughly 5.2% being singletons. Time point: sample taken at primary tumor resection. The antigens for these receptors are not known. Sequences were derived from lung tumor tissue, sampled at surgery. All receptors derive from a male donor with early-stage non-small cell lung cancer.

This chain links TRBV28 with TRBJ2-7; TRBD1 matches at 8 bases. Germline V gene data show CDR1 as MDHEN and CDR2 as SYDVKM. The CDR3 contains 14 residues. V shed 9 bases and J 2 bases; nucleotides not matched to a gene: 9. As DNA, the CDR3 is TGTGCCAGTTCGAGGACAGGGTATCCCTACGAGCAGTACTTC. Its translation: CASSRTGYPYEQYF.

This clonotype is labeled as medium-sized. The genes are TRBV7-2 and TRBJ2-3, with TRBD2 as a possible D gene (6 bases). CDR3 length: 15 amino acids. V lost 5 bases and J lost 0, with 12 bases in between. CDR1 SGHTA and CDR2 FQGNSA come from the germline V gene. Here the CDR3 DNA reads TGTGCCAGCAGCCCGGACTACTCTAGCACAGATACGCAGTATTTT. Amino acid sequence: CASSPDYSSTDTQYF. Supplemented by reference TRBV7-2 and TRBJ2-3, the full variable domain reads GAGVSQSPSNKVTEKGKDVELRCDPISGHTALYWYRQSLGQGLEFLIYFQGNSAPDKSGLPSDRFSAERTGGSVSTLTIQRTQQEDSAVYLCASSPDYSSTDTQYFGPGTRLTVL.

This clonotype was detected many times. The V gene is TRBV4-2, the J gene TRBJ2-4, with TRBD2 matching 10 bases. The germline CDR1 and CDR2 sequences are LGHNA and YNFKEQ. This CDR3 region has 19 residues. J was trimmed by 2 bases and V by 0 bases; bases with no gene match: 10. CDR3 amino acids: CASSQDPASGGAPKNIQYF. The CDR3 DNA is TGTGCCAGCAGCCAAGATCCCGCTAGCGGGGGCGCCCCCAAAAACATTCAGTACTTC.

This clonotype appeared many times. The rearrangement joins TRBV10-3 to TRBJ1-2; D not resolved. The germline V gene encodes CDR1 ENHRY and CDR2 SYGVKD. CDR3 size: 14 residues. Trimming took off 5 bases at V and 2 bases at J, with 12 bases between the two ends. The CDR3, as DNA: TGTGCCATCAGTAGACGGAATCCGAACTATGGCTACACCTTC. This codes for CAISRRNPNYGYTF.

This clonotype has ten or more counts. The V and J genes are TRBV7-6 and TRBJ2-6, with D uncertain. CDR1 and CDR2 (germline): SGHVS, FNYEAQ. The CDR3 runs 15 residues. Trimming pared 1 base from V and 0 bases from J, leaving 4 bases between. The CDR3 DNA is TGTGCCAGCAGCTTAGTACCCTCTGGGGCCAACGTCCTGACTTTC. Amino acid sequence: CASSLVPSGANVLTF.

This clonotype has at least ten counts. The chain links TRBV4-2 to TRBJ1-6; 8 positions match TRBD1. The CDR3 consists of 16 residues. J gave up 7 bases and V 0 bases, and 5 bases lay outside the gene matches. The germline V gene encodes CDR1 LGHNA and CDR2 YNFKEQ. CDR3 protein: CASSQEVDRENSPLHF. The DNA of the CDR3 is TGTGCCAGCAGCCAAGAAGTGGACAGGGAAAATTCACCCCTCCACTTT.